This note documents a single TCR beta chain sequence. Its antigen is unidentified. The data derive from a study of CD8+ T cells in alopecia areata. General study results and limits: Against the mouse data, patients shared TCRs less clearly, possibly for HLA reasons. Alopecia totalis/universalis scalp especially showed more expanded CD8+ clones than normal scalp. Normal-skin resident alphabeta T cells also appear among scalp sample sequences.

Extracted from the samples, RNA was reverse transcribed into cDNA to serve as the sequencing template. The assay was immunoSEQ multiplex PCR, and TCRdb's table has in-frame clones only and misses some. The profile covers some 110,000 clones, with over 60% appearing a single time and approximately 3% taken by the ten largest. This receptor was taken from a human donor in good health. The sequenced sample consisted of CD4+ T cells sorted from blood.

CDR3 sequence reads: CASSLRSDYGYTF. The DNA for the CDR3 is TGTGCCAGCAGCCTAAGATCGGACTATGGCTACACCTTC. This chain connects TRBV4-2 to TRBJ1-2; D gene uncertain. The CDR3 has 13 residues. CDR1 and CDR2 (germline): LGHNA, YNFKEQ. V lost 4 bases and J 3 bases, leaving 9 bases between the germline ends.